This T cell receptor beta chain comes out of a study of T cells after yellow fever vaccination. Study-wide findings and caveats: Booster sampling recovered most clones from primary vaccination (around 97% CD4, around 88% CD8).

As regards this clonotype: Its antigen is unknown.

One entry per CDR3 protein, called by TCRdb with MiXCR from the 5' RACE reads. Here the sample spans 350,000 to 550,000 distinct CDR3 sequences, around 20% being singletons. Trimming removed 3 bases at V and 3 bases at J, with 8 bases between. From germline, CDR1 is MGHDK and CDR2 SYGVNS. The CDR3 runs to 14 residues. This sequence joins TRBV25-1 and TRBJ2-2; no clear D gene. The TCR originated in a man younger than 35 who received the YFV17D yellow fever vaccine. The sequenced sample was PBMCs, obtained before the yellow fever booster vaccination. In DNA, the CDR3 is TGTGCCAGCAGTGATCTCCATTACACCGGGGAGCTGTTTTTT. It yields the protein CASSDLHYTGELFF.